This passage covers 20 T cell receptor beta chains from one sample sequenced in a study of early T cells in non-severe SARS-CoV-2 infection. TCRdb re-called the 5' RACE reads with MiXCR, one entry per CDR3 protein. The profile covers over 85,000 distinct CDR3 sequences, with around 13% appearing a single time and roughly 6.3% taken by the ten largest. Sequenced material: whole blood. Receptor source: an adult who was a healthcare worker with PCR-confirmed SARS-CoV-2 infection or an uninfected control (not recorded which).

This chain joins TRBV27 and TRBJ1-6, with D perhaps matching TRBD1 (5 bases). This CDR3 comprises 14 residues. V gave up 4 bases and J gave up 7 bases, with 11 bases separating them. Germline loops: CDR1 MNHEY, CDR2 SMNVEV (reference sequence). The CDR3 protein is CASSWGPGNSPLHF. The DNA of the CDR3 is TGTGCCAGCAGTTGGGGACCGGGGAATTCACCCCTCCACTTT.

The table lists this clonotype with many counts. The gene calls are TRBV20-1 and TRBJ2-5; 12 nucleotides align to TRBD2. Germline CDR1 reads DFQATT; CDR2 reads SNEGSKA (reference sequence). The CDR3 loop spans 15 amino acids. The J segment lost 5 bases and the V segment lost 2 bases, leaving 6 bases of the junction unmatched. The CDR3 sequence: CSARLAGGPGETQYF. CDR3 bases: TGCAGTGCTAGACTAGCGGGAGGGCCGGGTGAGACCCAGTACTTC.

In its sample, this clonotype was seen many times. The gene calls are TRBV20-1 and TRBJ2-4; D ambiguous. The germline V and J ends were trimmed by 6 bases and 4 bases, with 16 bases remaining between them. In germline, CDR1 is DFQATT, CDR2 SNEGSKA (reference sequence). The CDR3 consists of 14 residues. DNA for the CDR3: TGCAGTGCGAGCGACGGCCTGGGGAAAAACATTCAGTACTTC. Translation: CSASDGLGKNIQYF.

The chain recombines TRBV7-8 with TRBJ1-2; D gene ambiguous. V lost 3 bases, J lost 7 bases, and 12 bases lay in between. Germline CDR1 and CDR2: SGHVS and FQNEAQ. The CDR3 totals 13 residues. The CDR3 protein is CASSLSSEAGYTF. The CDR3 DNA reads as TGTGCCAGCAGCTTGTCTTCCGAGGCTGGCTACACCTTC.

This clonotype occurred many times. The rearrangement joins TRBV11-2 to TRBJ1-5; D may be TRBD1 (5 bases). In germline, CDR1 is SGHAT, CDR2 FQNNGV. The V end lost 1 base, the J end lost 6 bases, and 10 bases lay between the germline ends. The CDR3 has 14 residues. For the CDR3, the DNA is TGTGCCAGCAGCTTAGCAGGGTCAGGTCAGCCCCAGCATTTT. Protein product: CASSLAGSGQPQHF.

Ten or more counts support this clonotype. The rearrangement links TRBV20-1 to TRBJ2-3; D is unresolved. Germline V gene sequence: CDR1 DFQATT, CDR2 SNEGSKA (reference sequence). This CDR3 has 13 amino acids. Trimming removed 6 bases at V and 4 bases at J, with 14 bases between. The CDR3 DNA reads TGCAGTGCCTCGGAGTATTCGGCAGATACGCAGTATTTT. Its protein product is CSASEYSADTQYF.

This clonotype was detected ten times or more. V is TRBV7-9 and J is TRBJ2-3; D perhaps matches TRBD1 (5 bases). Germline V gene data show CDR1 as SEHNR and CDR2 as FQNEAQ (reference sequence). The CDR3 loop spans 16 amino acids. Deletions cut 1 base from V and 0 bases from J, with 11 bases between. The DNA of the CDR3 is TGTGCCAGCAGCTTAGGAGGTCCAGGGAGCACAGATACGCAGTATTTT. Protein product: CASSLGGPGSTDTQYF.

Only a few counts were recorded for this clonotype. This chain connects TRBV13 to TRBJ2-1, with D possibly matching TRBD1 (5 bases). The CDR3 totals 15 residues. V was shortened by 0 bases and J by 6 bases, with 12 bases between the two germline ends. Germline V CDR1 and CDR2: PRHDT, FYEKMQ (reference sequence). As DNA, the CDR3 is TGTGCCAGCAGCTTAGGTCAGGGTAACCCCAATGAGCAGTTCTTC. It encodes CASSLGQGNPNEQFF.

This clonotype has ten or more counts. V gene TRBV12-3 or TRBV12-4 combines with J gene TRBJ2-1; 13 bases match TRBD2. J was trimmed by 9 bases and V by 6 bases; bases with no gene match: 8. The CDR3 has 15 residues. In nucleotides, the CDR3 is TGTGCCAGCAGGATGATGACTAGCGGGAGGCCTGAGCAGTTCTTC. Protein sequence: CASRMMTSGRPEQFF.

This clonotype was recorded at least ten times. The rearrangement joins TRBV4-1 to TRBJ2-7; 12 bases agree with TRBD2. Unmatched junction bases numbered 5, after V lost 2 bases and J lost 3 bases. This CDR3 is 16 amino acids long. Germline CDR1 is MGHRA and CDR2 is YSYEKL. This CDR3 reads CASSQSTSGRYYEQYF. The CDR3 DNA follows: TGCGCCAGCAGCCAATCGACTAGCGGGAGATACTACGAGCAGTACTTC.

The chain recombines TRBV12-3 or TRBV12-4 with TRBJ2-1; either TRBD1 or TRBD2 may fit D (6 bases each). This CDR3 has 16 residues. V gave up 3 bases and J gave up 5 bases, with 17 bases separating them. CDR3 residues: CASSFPEVGGHNEQFF. The CDR3 DNA sequence: TGTGCCAGCAGTTTCCCCGAGGTCGGGGGCCACAATGAGCAGTTCTTC.

This clonotype was counted at least ten times. The CDR3 sequence: CASSNSGRHTQYF. For the CDR3, the DNA is TGTGCCAGCAGTAATTCCGGGCGGCATACGCAGTATTTT. The chain couples TRBV7-2 to TRBJ2-3; D is unclear. Germline V lookup: CDR1 SGHTA, CDR2 FQGNSA. The CDR3 length is 13 residues. Trimming pared 6 bases from V and 7 bases from J, leaving 14 bases between.

This rearrangement joins TRBV28 to TRBJ2-2; maybe TRBD1 (6 bases). The CDR3 consists of 14 residues. Per the germline V gene, CDR1 is MDHEN and CDR2 is SYDVKM. V was trimmed by 4 bases and J by 7 bases, leaving 13 bases between them. CDR3 sequence reads: CASSSGVLGGELFF. The CDR3 region has the DNA TGTGCCAGCAGTTCAGGGGTCTTGGGCGGGGAGCTGTTTTTT.

In its sample, this clonotype was seen a few times. The chain employs TRBV7-8 and TRBJ2-5; tentatively, D is TRBD2 (7 bases). From germline, CDR1 is SGHVS and CDR2 FQNEAQ. CDR3 length: 15 residues. Trimming cost V 4 bases and J 5 bases, with 17 bases left between them. Here the CDR3 reads CASSSTRGARETQYF. The CDR3 DNA reads as TGTGCCAGCAGCTCTACCCGGGGGGCCCGGGAGACCCAGTACTTC.

This clonotype was picked up many times. The V gene is TRBV28, the J gene TRBJ1-2, with no clear D. The CDR3 is 12 residues long. Trimming took off 10 bases at V and 3 bases at J, with 12 bases between the two ends. Looked up from germline, CDR1 is MDHEN and CDR2 is SYDVKM. DNA of the CDR3: TGTGCCACAGGAACCCAAGACTATGGCTACACCTTC. Residues: CATGTQDYGYTF.

This clonotype has just a few counts. This sequence joins TRBV20-1 and TRBJ2-7; TRBD1 might be the D (6 bases). V shed 5 bases and J shed 4 bases, with 18 bases lying between them. The CDR3 loop spans 14 amino acids. Germline V CDR1 and CDR2: DFQATT, SNEGSKA (reference sequence). CDR3 nucleotide sequence: TGCAGTGCTTCCGACAGGTCTAATACTTACGAGCAGTACTTC. Encoded protein: CSASDRSNTYEQYF.

The rearrangement links TRBV27 to TRBJ1-6; D remains unclear. Trimming pared 0 bases from V and 5 bases from J, leaving 23 bases between. There are 20 residues in the CDR3. Germline V lookup: CDR1 MNHEY, CDR2 SMNVEV (reference sequence). The CDR3 DNA sequence: TGTGCCAGCAGTTTATCTACCCCTATTCGGATAGTTTCGGATAATTCACCCCTCCACTTT. Amino acid sequence: CASSLSTPIRIVSDNSPLHF.

This chain links TRBV2 with TRBJ2-3, with a weak D call TRBD2 (7 bases). The CDR3 totals 13 residues. Deletions cut 8 bases from V and 6 bases from J, with 15 bases between. Germline V gene sequence: CDR1 SNHLY, CDR2 FYNNEI. DNA of the CDR3: TGTGCCAGCGGGGGGGCGCGATATGATACGCAGTATTTT. Translated: CASGGARYDTQYF.

This clonotype was observed a handful of times. The chain joins TRBV7-9 to TRBJ2-3, with D perhaps TRBD2 (6 bases). The CDR3 covers 16 residues. Trimming removed 1 base from V and 1 base from J, with 12 bases in between. The V gene's germline CDR1 is SEHNR and CDR2 FQNEAQ (reference sequence). The CDR3: CASSLVLRERTDTQYF. Written as DNA, the CDR3 is TGTGCCAGCAGCTTAGTGCTTCGGGAGCGCACAGATACGCAGTATTTT.

This clonotype occurred a few times. The chain uses TRBV10-3 and TRBJ2-6; D is tentatively TRBD1 or TRBD2 (5 bases each). V gave up 5 bases and J gave up 3 bases, with 20 bases separating them. CDR3 length: 18 residues. In germline, CDR1 is ENHRY, CDR2 SYGVKD. The CDR3 coding sequence is TGTGCCATCAGTCCCCCGGGACGCCCTGGTGTTGGGGCCAACGTCCTGACTTTC. The encoded protein is CAISPPGRPGVGANVLTF.